This entry lists 9 T cell receptor beta chains sequenced from one sample in a study of Graves' ophthalmopathy and Graves' hyperthyroidism (dated by TCRdb to 2016 to 2019). TCRdb records Illumina HiSeq 2000 as the sequencer. TCR beta CDR3 regions were amplified from RNA transcripts for repertoire sequencing. A first-round RT-PCR used HTBI primers with the Qiagen OneStep RT-PCR kit, followed by a second-round multiplex PCR, size selection and purification. TCRdb trimmed the raw reads at Q25, called clones with MiXCR and kept productive beta chains. Entries that share a CDR3 protein sequence are merged under the most common genes and DNA. The sample table shows around 400,000 distinct CDR3 sequences, and under 25% are seen once. The top ten hold more than 2.5% of the sample. The specimen was peripheral blood. These receptors all come from a woman between 18 and 30 years old with stable Graves' hyperthyroidism. Donor details come from another sample of the same person, matched by shared clones.

This clonotype was seen many times. The genes are TRBV6-4 and TRBJ1-2; D remains ambiguous. Trimming shortened V by 5 bases and J by 4 bases, and 14 bases separated the two germline ends. The CDR3 totals 14 residues. Germline lookup yields CDR1 MRHNA and CDR2 SNTAGT. The CDR3 DNA sequence: TGTGCCAGCAGTCCGAGGAAGGGAGGCTATGGCTACACCTTC. Amino acid sequence: CASSPRKGGYGYTF.

Only a few counts were recorded for this clonotype. V gene TRBV7-2 combines with J gene TRBJ2-5; D possibly corresponds to TRBD1 (6 bases). The CDR3 length is 16 residues. Germline CDR1 and CDR2: SGHTA and FQGNSA. The germline V and J ends were trimmed by 2 bases and 1 base, with 14 bases remaining between them. The CDR3 DNA reads TGTGCCAGCAGCTTAACAGGGCGGGCCTTCCAAGAGACCCAGTACTTC. Its protein is CASSLTGRAFQETQYF. Full variable domain (outside the CDR3, taken from reference TRBV7-2 and TRBJ2-5): GAGVSQSPSNKVTEKGKDVELRCDPISGHTALYWYRQSLGQGLEFLIYFQGNSAPDKSGLPSDRFSAERTGGSVSTLTIQRTQQEDSAVYLCASSLTGRAFQETQYFGPGTRLLVL.

The chain couples TRBV28 to TRBJ2-4; 9 nucleotides agree with TRBD2. Germline V gives CDR1 MDHEN, CDR2 SYDVKM. The J segment lost 6 bases and the V segment lost 0 bases, leaving 3 bases of the junction unmatched. CDR3 size: 15 residues. CDR3 nucleotides: TGTGCCAGCAGTTTATGGGGCGGGAGGGGAAACATTCAGTACTTC. This encodes CASSLWGGRGNIQYF.

This clonotype was counted at least ten times. This sequence joins TRBV19 and TRBJ1-1; 8 bases match TRBD1. CDR1 and CDR2 from the germline V gene are LNHDA and SQIVND (reference sequence). The CDR3 consists of 14 residues. The V segment lost 5 bases and the J segment 4 bases; nucleotides outside the gene matches: 6. The CDR3 loop reads CASSLDREPTEAFF. The CDR3 DNA sequence: TGTGCCAGTAGTCTGGACAGGGAGCCCACTGAAGCTTTCTTT.

This clonotype was seen a single time. The rearrangement joins TRBV24-1 to TRBJ1-5; D gene unclear. Germline values: CDR1 KGHDR, CDR2 SFDVKD. This CDR3 is built from 15 residues. Deletions cut 3 bases from V and 0 bases from J, with 8 bases between. For the CDR3, the DNA is TGTGCCACCAGTGATCTCAAGGATAGCAATCAGCCCCAGCATTTT. Its protein product is CATSDLKDSNQPQHF.

V gene TRBV15 combines with J gene TRBJ1-1; D gene ambiguous. CDR1 and CDR2 from the germline V gene are LNHNV and YYDKDF (reference sequence). This CDR3 contains 15 residues. V lost 0 bases and J 4 bases, leaving 12 bases between the germline ends. CDR3 amino acids: CATSRDWVEGTEAFF. The CDR3, as DNA: TGTGCCACCAGCAGAGATTGGGTTGAGGGCACTGAAGCTTTCTTT.

V gene TRBV12-3 or TRBV12-4 combines with J gene TRBJ1-1, with 7 bases matching TRBD1. Germline trimming cut 7 bases from V and 5 bases from J; bases unmatched to any gene: 7. The CDR3 sequence is 13 residues long. The DNA for the CDR3 is TGTGCCAGCACCGGGACAGCTCGGACTGAAGCTTTCTTT. It yields the protein CASTGTARTEAFF.

The chain has TRBV20-1 and TRBJ2-5; D is unresolved. The CDR3 covers 13 residues. Between the trimmed V and J ends, which lost 1 base and 5 bases, there was a span of 11 bases. Germline values: CDR1 DFQATT, CDR2 SNEGSKA (reference sequence). Here the CDR3 DNA reads TGCAGTGCTAGAGTTGGCCTCTCGGAGACCCAGTACTTC. This encodes CSARVGLSETQYF.

This clonotype came up many times. J is TRBJ2-5 and V is TRBV30; no firm D call. The CDR3 is 13 residues long. V was cut by 2 bases and J by 3 bases, with 10 bases left in between. Looked up from germline, CDR1 is GTSNPN and CDR2 is SVGIG (reference sequence). This CDR3 reads CAWSLSIEETQYF. The DNA for the CDR3 is TGTGCCTGGAGTTTGTCTATCGAAGAGACCCAGTACTTC.